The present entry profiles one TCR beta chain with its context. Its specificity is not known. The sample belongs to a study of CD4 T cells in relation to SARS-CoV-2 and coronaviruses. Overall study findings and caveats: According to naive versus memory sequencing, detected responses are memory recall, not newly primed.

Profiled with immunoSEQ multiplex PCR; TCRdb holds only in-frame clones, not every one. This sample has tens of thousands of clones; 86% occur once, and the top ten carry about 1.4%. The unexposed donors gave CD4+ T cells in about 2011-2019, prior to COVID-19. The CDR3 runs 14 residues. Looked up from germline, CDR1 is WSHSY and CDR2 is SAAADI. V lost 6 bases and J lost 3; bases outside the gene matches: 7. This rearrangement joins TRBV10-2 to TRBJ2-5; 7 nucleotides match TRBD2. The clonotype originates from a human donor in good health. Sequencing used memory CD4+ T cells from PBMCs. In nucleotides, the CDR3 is TGCGCCAGCAGCCAACTAGCGACCGAAGAGACCCAGTACTTC. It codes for CASSQLATEETQYF.